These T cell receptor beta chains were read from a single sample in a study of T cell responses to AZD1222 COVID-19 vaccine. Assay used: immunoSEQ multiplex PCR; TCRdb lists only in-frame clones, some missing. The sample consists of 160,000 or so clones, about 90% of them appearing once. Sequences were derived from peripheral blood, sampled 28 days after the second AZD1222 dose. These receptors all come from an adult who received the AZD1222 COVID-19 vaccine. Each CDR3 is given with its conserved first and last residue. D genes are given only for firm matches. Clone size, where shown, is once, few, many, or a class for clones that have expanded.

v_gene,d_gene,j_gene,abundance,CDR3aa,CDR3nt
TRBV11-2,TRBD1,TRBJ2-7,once,CASSLTGGTYEQYF,TGTGCCAGCAGCTTAACAGGGGGAACCTACGAGCAGTACTTC
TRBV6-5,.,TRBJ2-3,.,CASSPLDTQYF,TGTGCCAGCAGTCCTCTGGATACGCAGTATTTT
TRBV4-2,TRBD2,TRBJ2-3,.,CASSLRGGTSGSLGGTDTQYF,TGTGCCAGCAGCCTTCGTGGAGGGACTAGCGGGAGTTTGGGCGGCACAGATACGCAGTATTTT
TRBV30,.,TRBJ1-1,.,CAWSKQGFIRTEAFF,TGTGCCTGGAGTAAACAGGGATTTATCCGGACTGAAGCTTTCTTT
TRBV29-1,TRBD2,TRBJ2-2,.,CSARGGATRTGELFF,TGCAGCGCTCGGGGGGGGGCCACCCGCACCGGGGAGCTGTTTTTT
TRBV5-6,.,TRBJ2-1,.,CASSLRGGEQFF,TGTGCCAGCAGCTTGAGGGGTGGTGAGCAGTTCTTC
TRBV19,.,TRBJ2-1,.,CASSILPAGPYNEQFF,TGTGCCAGTAGTATACTCCCCGCGGGGCCCTACAATGAGCAGTTCTTC
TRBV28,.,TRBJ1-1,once,CASRETAMNTEAFF,TGTGCCAGCAGAGAGACAGCTATGAACACTGAAGCTTTCTTT
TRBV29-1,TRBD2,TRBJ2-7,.,CSVEGFKAGETYEQYF,TGCAGCGTTGAAGGGTTTAAAGCGGGGGAAACCTACGAGCAGTACTTC
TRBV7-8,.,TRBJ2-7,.,CASSLGPTEQYF,TGTGCCAGCAGCTTAGGGCCTACCGAGCAGTACTTC
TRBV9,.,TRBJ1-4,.,CASSVRAVRIATNEKLFF,TGTGCCAGCAGCGTAAGGGCAGTAAGGATAGCAACTAATGAAAAACTGTTTTTT
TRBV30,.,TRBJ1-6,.,CAWSVSSPLHF,TGTGCCTGGAGTGTAAGTTCACCCCTCCACTTT
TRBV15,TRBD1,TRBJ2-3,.,CATSREAGTGEDTQYF,TGTGCCACCAGCAGAGAAGCCGGGACAGGGGAAGATACGCAGTATTTT
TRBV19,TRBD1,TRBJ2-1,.,CASSITGTGVNEQFF,TGTGCCAGTAGTATTACCGGGACAGGGGTGAATGAGCAGTTCTTC
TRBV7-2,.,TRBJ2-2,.,CASSLGLLIRGAGELFF,TGTGCCAGCAGCTTAGGTCTTCTTATTCGGGGCGCCGGGGAGCTGTTTTTT
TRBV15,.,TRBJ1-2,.,CATSRDPGAVYGYTF,TGTGCCACCAGCAGAGATCCAGGGGCGGTTTATGGCTACACCTTC
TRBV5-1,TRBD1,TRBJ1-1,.,CASSYGQGGRSNEAFF,TGCGCCAGCAGCTACGGACAGGGAGGTCGGTCCAATGAAGCTTTCTTT
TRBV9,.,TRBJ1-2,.,CASSALGPHIAYTF,TGTGCCAGCAGCGCCTTGGGACCGCATATAGCCTACACCTTC
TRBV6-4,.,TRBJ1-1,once,CASSAGKNTEAFF,TGTGCCAGCAGTGCTGGAAAGAACACTGAAGCTTTCTTT
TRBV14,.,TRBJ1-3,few,CASSQAANTIYF,TGTGCCAGCAGCCAAGCTGCAAACACCATATATTTT
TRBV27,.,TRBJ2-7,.,CASLYEQYF,TGTGCCAGCTTGTACGAGCAGTACTTC
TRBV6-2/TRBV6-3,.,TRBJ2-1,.,CASSLITNEQFF,TGTGCCAGCAGCCTAATAACCAATGAGCAGTTCTTC
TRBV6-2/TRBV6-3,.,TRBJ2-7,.,CASSSQVGSHEQYF,TGTGCCAGCAGTTCACAGGTAGGGAGCCACGAGCAGTACTTC
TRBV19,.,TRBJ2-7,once,CAGSRGEPYEQYF,TGTGCCGGTAGCAGAGGGGAACCCTACGAGCAGTACTTC
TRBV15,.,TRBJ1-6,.,CATSREPGLNSPLHF,TGTGCCACCAGCAGAGAGCCAGGGCTTAATTCACCCCTCCACTTT
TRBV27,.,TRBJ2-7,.,CASRYRESYEQYF,TGTGCCAGCAGGTACAGGGAGTCCTACGAGCAGTACTTC
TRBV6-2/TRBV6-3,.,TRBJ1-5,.,CASSRVGVGQPQHF,TGTGCCAGCAGTCGAGTGGGGGTTGGACAGCCCCAGCATTTT
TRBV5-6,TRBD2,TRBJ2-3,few,CASSSPRTSGTDTQYF,TGTGCCAGCAGCTCCCCTCGGACTAGCGGCACAGATACGCAGTATTTT
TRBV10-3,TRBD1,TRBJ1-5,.,CAISESKQGAWQPQHF,TGTGCCATCAGTGAGTCGAAACAGGGGGCCTGGCAGCCCCAGCATTTT
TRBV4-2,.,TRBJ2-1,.,CASSQALSSYNEQFF,TGTGCCAGCAGCCAAGCCCTCAGCTCCTACAATGAGCAGTTCTTC
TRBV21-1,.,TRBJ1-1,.,CASSNFYRSEAFF,TGTGCCAGCAGCAATTTCTACAGATCTGAAGCTTTCTTT
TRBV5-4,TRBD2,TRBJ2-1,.,CASSPPSGASSYNEQFF,TGTGCCAGCAGCCCCCCTAGCGGGGCGAGCTCCTACAATGAGCAGTTCTTC
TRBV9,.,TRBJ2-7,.,CASSVAIGGTYEQYF,TGTGCCAGCAGCGTAGCGATAGGCGGGACCTACGAGCAGTACTTC
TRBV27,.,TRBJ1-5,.,CASSTGSGRGNQPQHF,TGTGCCAGCAGCACCGGGTCGGGCAGGGGTAATCAGCCCCAGCATTTT
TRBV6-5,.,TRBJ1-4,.,CASSYRPPTTNEKLFF,TGTGCCAGCAGTTACCGACCCCCGACAACTAATGAAAAACTGTTTTTT
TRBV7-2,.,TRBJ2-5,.,CASSLHGTGLGETQYF,TGTGCCAGCAGCTTACATGGCACAGGATTGGGGGAGACCCAGTACTTC
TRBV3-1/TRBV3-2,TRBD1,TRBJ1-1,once,CASSQGDRGNTEAFF,TGTGCCAGCAGCCAAGGTGACAGGGGGAACACTGAAGCTTTCTTT
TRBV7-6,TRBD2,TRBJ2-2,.,CASSPLPGEGLVGELFF,TGTGCCAGCAGCCCCCTACCCGGGGAGGGCCTTGTCGGGGAGCTGTTTTTT
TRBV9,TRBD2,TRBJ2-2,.,CASSGTSGRSTTGELFF,TGTGCCAGCAGCGGGACTAGCGGGAGAAGTACCACCGGGGAGCTGTTTTTT
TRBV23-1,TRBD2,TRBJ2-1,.,CASSPGASGSGEEIRGEQFF,TGCGCCAGCAGTCCCGGGGCTAGCGGGAGTGGTGAGGAGATAAGAGGTGAGCAGTTCTTC
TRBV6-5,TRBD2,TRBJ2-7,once,CATGRGTSLYEQYF,TGTGCCACCGGGCGGGGGACTAGTTTGTACGAGCAGTACTTC
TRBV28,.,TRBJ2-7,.,CASSWSRTYEQYF,TGTGCCAGCAGTTGGAGTAGGACCTACGAGCAGTACTTC